This T cell receptor (beta chain) was recovered during a study of control samples from healthy donors and cancer patients. TCRdb keeps only in-frame clones here, not all; method: immunoSEQ multiplex PCR. The sample has more than 95,000 clones, approximately 83% seen once; the top ten hold under 15%. The CDR3 is made up of 13 amino acids. V dropped 3 bases and J dropped 5 bases, with 8 bases sitting between them. Germline CDR1 is LNHDA and CDR2 is SQIVND (reference sequence). This clone was observed once. Sequencing used blood. The J gene is TRBJ2-1, the V gene TRBV19; the D is unclear. This TCR derives from a woman aged 45-60 years in good health. The CDR3 loop is CASSIGANNEQFF. The CDR3 DNA reads TGTGCCAGTAGTATTGGAGCCAACAATGAGCAGTTCTTC.